This T cell receptor beta chain emerged from a study of blood T cell repertoires in COVID-19. At the level of the study: Samples representing acute and convalescent COVID-19 were sourced from the United States, Italy and Spain. From T cells, B-cell-depleted T cells, or PBMCs came the material, which was cDNA or gDNA.

Germline CDR1 and CDR2: SGHVS and FQNEAQ. Deletions cut 5 bases from V and 2 bases from J, with 16 bases between. The CDR3 has 15 residues. Methods used by the authors: Amplification of reference gene primers was used by the study to estimate nucleated cell counts. Data came from immunoSEQ multiplex PCR; TCRdb stores just in-frame clones and leaves some out. That table gives V, J and clone size, and the DNA gave D and trimming. The table lists about 120,000 clones, approximately 82% of them singletons, with around 7.6% in the top ten. This receptor was obtained from an older man with active or convalescent COVID-19. The gene calls are TRBV7-8 and TRBJ2-7; D not resolved. The sequenced sample consisted of peripheral blood. This chain's CDR3 is CASSQTPIPPYEQYF. The CDR3 DNA sequence: TGTGCCAGCAGCCAAACTCCCATCCCCCCCTACGAGCAGTACTTC. Full variable domain (outside the CDR3, taken from reference TRBV7-8 and TRBJ2-7): GAGVSQSPRYKVAKRGQDVALRCDPISGHVSLFWYQQALGQGPEFLTYFQNEAQLDKSGLPSDRFFAERPEGSVSTLKIQRTQQEDSAVYLCASSQTPIPPYEQYFGPGTRLTVT.